This T cell receptor (beta chain) was recorded in a study of CD4 T cells in relation to SARS-CoV-2 and coronaviruses. Study in general: Median patient age was around 42 years, spanning 21 to 72 years.

Germline trimming cut 6 bases from V and 3 bases from J; bases unmatched to any gene: 9. CDR1 and CDR2 (germline): MDHEN, SYDVKM. The CDR3 runs to 15 residues. About this clone: Its cognate antigen is unknown.

Measured with immunoSEQ multiplex PCR; TCRdb has only the in-frame clones, and not every one. This sample yields approximately 41,000 clones, of which around 74% are seen a single time; roughly 21% belongs to the top ten. Cryopreserved PBMCs were CD4-enriched, then split into naive and memory cells. For less than eleven days, roughly 10^5 sorted CD4+ cells grew with T cell-depleted PBMCs and CEF. Sequenced sample: memory CD4+ T cells from PBMCs, cultured in vitro. The clonotype originates from an adult with COVID-19. This chain uses TRBV28 with TRBJ2-7, with 9 bases lining up with TRBD2. The CDR3 reads CASRVGGTSSYEQYF. In DNA form, the CDR3 reads TGTGCCAGCAGGGTGGGTGGGACTAGCAGCTACGAGCAGTACTTC.